This T cell receptor (beta chain) comes out of a study of T cell repertoires in cytomegalovirus infection. Study details: Newly reported HLA-C-restricted and thoroughly characterized HLA-B-restricted CMV epitopes were employed. A matching HLA type, together with CMV infection, was signaled by public TCR beta signatures.

The V end lost 5 bases, the J end lost 2 bases, and 16 bases lay between the germline ends. CDR1 is SGHVS and CDR2 is FNYEAQ in the germline V gene. This CDR3 spans 16 amino acids. Findings of the study overall: Dominating the ex vivo response were TCR beta clonotypes that were CMV-specific and HLA-C-restricted. Carriers of CMV and the relevant HLA type were discriminated by public TCR beta frequency.

This clonotype was counted between two and nine times. Its target is not known. In TCRdb, the reads were re-called with MiXCR into one record per CDR3 protein. The table includes about 130,000 distinct CDR3 sequences, more than 25% detected once. The chain has TRBV7-6 and TRBJ1-5; D not certain. The material sequenced was CD8+ T cells from cultured PBMCs, taken from culture after CMV antigen stimulation. The receptor's source is a human donor in good health (CMV status not recorded). Some clones in this sample may be carry-over from other donors' samples. CDR3 nucleotide sequence: TGTGCCAGCAGCCCCCTGGGTATTTGGGGCAATCAGCCCCAGCATTTT. Translating gives CASSPLGIWGNQPQHF.